This T cell receptor beta chain was captured by sequencing in a study of T-cell memory formation after mild COVID-19. Across the whole study: TCR clustering was largely donor specific. Study-wide results and limits: Clones which contracted sat mainly in CM and EM if CD4+, and in EMRA if CD8+. Whereas later expanders leaned CD4+, clones contracting day 15 to 85 showed a balanced CD4/CD8 makeup.

This clonotype was detected a few times. Its antigen is undetermined. V shed 6 bases and J shed 0 bases, with 15 bases lying between them. CDR3 size: 16 residues. Germline CDR1 is SGDLS and CDR2 is YYNGEE. Employing constant-segment primers, 5'RACE generated TCR alpha and TCR beta cDNA libraries bearing sample barcodes and UMIs. Each CDR3 protein gets one entry after TCRdb re-called the 5' RACE reads with MiXCR. The data contain approximately 260,000 distinct CDR3 sequences, over 15% of them singletons. The TCR comes from a man aged 18 to 29 who had mild COVID-19 (a few samples of this study predate the infection). Cell type and time point are not known. Sequencing was done on a sample of PBMCs or a T cell subset sorted from them (not recorded which). V is TRBV9 and J is TRBJ2-2, with D perhaps being TRBD1 or TRBD2 (6 bases each). The CDR3 DNA is TGTGCCAGCACCCGGGGGCCAACCGCGAACACCGGGGAGCTGTTTTTT. This gives the protein CASTRGPTANTGELFF. Using reference TRBV9 and TRBJ2-2 for the parts outside the CDR3, the full variable domain is DSGVTQTPKHLITATGQRVTLRCSPRSGDLSVYWYQQSLDQGLQFLIQYYNGEERAKGNILERFSAQQFPDLHSELNLSSLELGDSALYFCASTRGPTANTGELFFGEGSRLTVL.